The subject of this entry is one T cell receptor beta chain. With a much larger clone just one base away, this may be a read error. These data come from a study of glioma-infiltrating T cells. Amplification of TCR alpha and beta CDR3 regions from RNA used iRepertoire nested multiplex PCR. From the multiplex PCR reads, TCRdb called clonotypes with MiXCR, one entry per CDR3 protein. The sample holds 160,000 or so distinct CDR3 sequences, roughly two fifths seen once. V lost 2 bases and J lost 2; bases outside the gene matches: 13. Germline V CDR1 and CDR2: DFQATT, SNEGSKA (reference sequence). The CDR3 consists of 18 residues.

The chain carries TRBV20-1 and TRBJ1-5; 9 positions match TRBD1. This TCR came from a human donor with low-grade glioma or glioblastoma, undergoing nonglioma brain surgery, or in good health (not recorded which). Sequenced input: glioma tissue, nonneoplastic brain tissue, or PBMCs (not recorded which). Here the CDR3 reads CSARHPGTGLLGNQPQHF. The CDR3 bases are TGCAGTGCTAGACACCCCGGGACAGGGTTGTTAGGCAATCAGCCCCAGCATTTT.